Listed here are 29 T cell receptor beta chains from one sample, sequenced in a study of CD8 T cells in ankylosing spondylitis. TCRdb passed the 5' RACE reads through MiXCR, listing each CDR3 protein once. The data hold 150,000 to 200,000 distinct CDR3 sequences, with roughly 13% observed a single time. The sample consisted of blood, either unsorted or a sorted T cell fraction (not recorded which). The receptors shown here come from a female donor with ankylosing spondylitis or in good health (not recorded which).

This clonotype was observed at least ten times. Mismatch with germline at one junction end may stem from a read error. For the CDR3, the DNA is TGCGCCAGCAGCCAAATGGCCGGGCGGGATCACCCCCAGCATTTT. Its protein product is CASSQMAGRDHPQHF. The chain joins TRBV5-1 to TRBJ1-5; D gene ambiguous. Germline values: CDR1 SGHRS, CDR2 YFSETQ. This CDR3 is 15 amino acids long.

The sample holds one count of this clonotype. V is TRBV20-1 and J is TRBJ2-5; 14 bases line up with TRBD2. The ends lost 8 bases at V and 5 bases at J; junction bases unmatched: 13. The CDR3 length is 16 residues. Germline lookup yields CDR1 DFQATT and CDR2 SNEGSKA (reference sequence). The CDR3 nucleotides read TGCAGTTCGTCAGGGGGGACTAGCGGGAGTGCGGAGACCCAGTACTTC. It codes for CSSSGGTSGSAETQYF.

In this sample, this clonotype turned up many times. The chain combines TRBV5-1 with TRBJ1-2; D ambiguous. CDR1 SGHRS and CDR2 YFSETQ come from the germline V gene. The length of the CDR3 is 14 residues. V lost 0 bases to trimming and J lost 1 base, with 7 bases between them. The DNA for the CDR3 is TGCGCCAGCAGCTTGGTGGGCAGTAACTATGGCTACACCTTC. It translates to CASSLVGSNYGYTF.

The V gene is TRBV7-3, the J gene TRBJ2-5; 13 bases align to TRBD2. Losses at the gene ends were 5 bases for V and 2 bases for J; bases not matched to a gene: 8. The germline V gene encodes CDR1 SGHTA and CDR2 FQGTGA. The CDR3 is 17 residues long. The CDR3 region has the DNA TGTGCCAGCAGCCGGACTAGCGGGAGTGGGAGACAAGAGACCCAGTACTTC. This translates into CASSRTSGSGRQETQYF.

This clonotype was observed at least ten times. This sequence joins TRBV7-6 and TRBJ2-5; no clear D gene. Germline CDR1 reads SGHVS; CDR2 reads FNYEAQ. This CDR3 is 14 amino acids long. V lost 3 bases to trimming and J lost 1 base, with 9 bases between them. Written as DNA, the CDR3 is TGTGCCAGCAGCTTGTCGATGGCCCAAGAGACCCAGTACTTC. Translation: CASSLSMAQETQYF.

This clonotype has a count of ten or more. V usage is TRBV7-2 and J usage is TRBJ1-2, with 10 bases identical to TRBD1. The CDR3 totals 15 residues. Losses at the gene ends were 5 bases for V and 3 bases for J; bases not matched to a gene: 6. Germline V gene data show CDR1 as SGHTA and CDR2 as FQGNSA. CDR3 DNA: TGTGCCAGCAGCAAACGAGGGACAGGGGACTATGGCTACACCTTC. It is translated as CASSKRGTGDYGYTF.

The CDR3 reads CASSFQWTGELFF. The DNA for the CDR3 is TGTGCCAGCAGTTTTCAGTGGACCGGGGAGCTGTTTTTT. V is TRBV27 and J is TRBJ2-2, with D unclear. V was cut by 3 bases and J by 5 bases, with 7 bases left in between. CDR3 length: 13 amino acids. Germline V gene sequence: CDR1 MNHEY, CDR2 SMNVEV (reference sequence).

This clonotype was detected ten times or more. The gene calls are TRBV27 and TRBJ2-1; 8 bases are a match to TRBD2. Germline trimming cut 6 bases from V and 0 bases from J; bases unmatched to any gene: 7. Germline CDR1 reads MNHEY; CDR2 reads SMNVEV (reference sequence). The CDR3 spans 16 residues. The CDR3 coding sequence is TGTGCCAGCAGGTCCCTAGCGGGTGGCTCCTACAATGAGCAGTTCTTC. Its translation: CASRSLAGGSYNEQFF.

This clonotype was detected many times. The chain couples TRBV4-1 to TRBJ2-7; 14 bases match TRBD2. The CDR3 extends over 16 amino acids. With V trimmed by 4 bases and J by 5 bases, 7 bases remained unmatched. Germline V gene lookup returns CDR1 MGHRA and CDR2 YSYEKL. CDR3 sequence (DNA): TGCGCCAGCAGCCTTGGGACTAGCGGGAGTCTCCACGAGCAGTACTTC. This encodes CASSLGTSGSLHEQYF.

DNA of the CDR3: TGTGCCAGCTATCGGAGAGGCTCTGGAAACACCATATATTTT. Its protein product is CASYRRGSGNTIYF. The gene calls are TRBV12-3 or TRBV12-4 and TRBJ1-3; no reliable D call. This CDR3 region has 14 residues. Trimming removed 8 bases at V and 0 bases at J, with 11 bases between.

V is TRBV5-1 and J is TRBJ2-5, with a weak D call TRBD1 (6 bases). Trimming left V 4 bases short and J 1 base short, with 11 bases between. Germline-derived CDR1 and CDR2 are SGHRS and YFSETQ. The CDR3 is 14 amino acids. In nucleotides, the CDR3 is TGCGCCAGCAGCCCCGGACAGTTCCAAGAGACCCAGTACTTC. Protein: CASSPGQFQETQYF.

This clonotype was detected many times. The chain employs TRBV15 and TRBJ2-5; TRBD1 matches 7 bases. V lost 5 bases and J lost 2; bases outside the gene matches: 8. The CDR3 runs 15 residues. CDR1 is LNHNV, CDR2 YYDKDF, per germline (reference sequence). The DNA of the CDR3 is TGTGCCACCAGCTCGGCCCGGGACAGACAAGAGACCCAGTACTTC. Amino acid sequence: CATSSARDRQETQYF.

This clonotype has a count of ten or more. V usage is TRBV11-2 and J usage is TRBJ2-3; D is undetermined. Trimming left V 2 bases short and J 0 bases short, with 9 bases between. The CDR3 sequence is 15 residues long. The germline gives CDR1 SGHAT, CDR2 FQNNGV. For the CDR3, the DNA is TGTGCCAGCAGCTTACAAGGATACAGCACAGATACGCAGTATTTT. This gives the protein CASSLQGYSTDTQYF.

CDR3 sequence (DNA): TGTGCCAGCAGCGGGAGACTAGCGGGAGGGGCGCGTGACTCCTACAATGAGCAGTTCTTC. This translates into CASSGRLAGGARDSYNEQFF. This chain connects TRBV11-1 to TRBJ2-1, with 14 bases fitting TRBD2. Per the germline V gene, CDR1 is SGHAT and CDR2 is FQDESV (reference sequence). The CDR3 sequence is 20 residues long. V lost 5 bases and J lost 0; bases outside the gene matches: 12.

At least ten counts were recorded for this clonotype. CDR3 loop: CATSDPGGQTDTQYF. The CDR3 DNA reads as TGTGCCACCAGTGACCCTGGGGGCCAGACAGATACGCAGTATTTT. The V and J genes are TRBV24-1 and TRBJ2-3; tentative D call: TRBD1 (6 bases). The V gene lost 4 bases and the J gene lost 3 bases, with 13 bases spanning the gap. Germline values: CDR1 KGHDR, CDR2 SFDVKD. The CDR3 contains 15 residues.

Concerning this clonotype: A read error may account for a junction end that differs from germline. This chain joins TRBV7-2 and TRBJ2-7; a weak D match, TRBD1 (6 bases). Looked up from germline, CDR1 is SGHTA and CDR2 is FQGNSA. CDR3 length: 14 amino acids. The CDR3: CASEEPGVTYEQYF. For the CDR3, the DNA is TGTGCCAGCGAGGAGCCAGGGGTTACCTACGAACAGTACTTC.

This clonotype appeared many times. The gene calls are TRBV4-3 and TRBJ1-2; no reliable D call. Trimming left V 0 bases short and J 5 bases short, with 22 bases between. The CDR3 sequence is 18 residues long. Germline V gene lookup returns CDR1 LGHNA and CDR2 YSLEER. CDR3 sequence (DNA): TGCGCCAGCAGCCAAGACGGTGTGCGAGGCGACCCCGGATATGGCTACACCTTC. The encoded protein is CASSQDGVRGDPGYGYTF.

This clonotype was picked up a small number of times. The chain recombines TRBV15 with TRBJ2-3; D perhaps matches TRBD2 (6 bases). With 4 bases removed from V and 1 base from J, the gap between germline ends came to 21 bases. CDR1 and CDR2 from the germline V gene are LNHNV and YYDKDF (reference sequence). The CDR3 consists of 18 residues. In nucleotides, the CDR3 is TGTGCCACCAGCACAACCGGACGGAGGGCGAGAGGCACAGATACGCAGTATTTT. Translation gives CATSTTGRRARGTDTQYF.

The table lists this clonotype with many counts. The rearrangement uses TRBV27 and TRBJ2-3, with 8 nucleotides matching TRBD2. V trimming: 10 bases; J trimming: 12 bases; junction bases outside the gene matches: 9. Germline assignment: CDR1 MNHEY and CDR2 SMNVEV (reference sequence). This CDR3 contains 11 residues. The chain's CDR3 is CATGGAGNQYF. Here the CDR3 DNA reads TGTGCCACCGGGGGGGCGGGAAATCAGTATTTT.

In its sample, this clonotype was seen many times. CDR3 in DNA: TGCAGCGTTGAAGCTCCAGGACCGGATAGGGACCTCCAAGAGACCCAGTACTTC. It yields the protein CSVEAPGPDRDLQETQYF. The V call is TRBV29-1, the J call TRBJ2-5, with D perhaps given as TRBD1 or TRBD2 (5 bases each). CDR3 size: 18 residues. Germline CDR1 SQVTM, CDR2 ANQGSEA. Trimming left V 1 base short and J 1 base short, with 22 bases between.

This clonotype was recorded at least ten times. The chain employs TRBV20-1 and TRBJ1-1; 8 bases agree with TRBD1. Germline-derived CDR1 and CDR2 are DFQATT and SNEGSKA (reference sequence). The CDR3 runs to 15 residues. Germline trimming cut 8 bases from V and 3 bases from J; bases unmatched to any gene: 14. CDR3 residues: CSSRMDREIYTEAFF. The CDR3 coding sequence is TGCAGTTCCCGTATGGACAGGGAAATTTACACTGAAGCTTTCTTT.

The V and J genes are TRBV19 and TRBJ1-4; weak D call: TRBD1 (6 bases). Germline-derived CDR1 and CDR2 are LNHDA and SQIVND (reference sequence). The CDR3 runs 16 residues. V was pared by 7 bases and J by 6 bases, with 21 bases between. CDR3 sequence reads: CASNARQGKGYEKLFF. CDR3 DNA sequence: TGTGCCAGTAACGCAAGGCAGGGGAAGGGGTATGAAAAACTGTTTTTT.

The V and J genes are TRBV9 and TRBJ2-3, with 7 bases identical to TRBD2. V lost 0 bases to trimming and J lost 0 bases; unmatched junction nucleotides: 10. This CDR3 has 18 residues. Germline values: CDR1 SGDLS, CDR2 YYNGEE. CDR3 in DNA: TGTGCCAGCAGCGTAGAAAAGGCGGGAGCAGCGAGCACAGATACGCAGTATTTT. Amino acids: CASSVEKAGAASTDTQYF.

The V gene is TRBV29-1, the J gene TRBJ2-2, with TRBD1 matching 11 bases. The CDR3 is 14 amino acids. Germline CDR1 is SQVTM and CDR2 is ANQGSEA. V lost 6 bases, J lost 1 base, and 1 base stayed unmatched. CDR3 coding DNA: TGCAGCGTGGGGACAGGGGGGAACACCGGGGAGCTGTTTTTT. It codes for CSVGTGGNTGELFF.

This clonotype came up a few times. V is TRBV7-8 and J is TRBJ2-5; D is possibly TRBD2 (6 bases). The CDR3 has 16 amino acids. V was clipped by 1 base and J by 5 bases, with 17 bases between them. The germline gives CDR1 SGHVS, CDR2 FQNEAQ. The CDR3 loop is CASSLGDGSHLETQYF. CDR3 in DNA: TGTGCCAGCAGCTTAGGCGACGGGAGTCATTTGGAGACCCAGTACTTC. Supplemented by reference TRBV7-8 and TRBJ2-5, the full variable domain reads GAGVSQSPRYKVAKRGQDVALRCDPISGHVSLFWYQQALGQGPEFLTYFQNEAQLDKSGLPSDRFFAERPEGSVSTLKIQRTQQEDSAVYLCASSLGDGSHLETQYFGPGTRLLVL.

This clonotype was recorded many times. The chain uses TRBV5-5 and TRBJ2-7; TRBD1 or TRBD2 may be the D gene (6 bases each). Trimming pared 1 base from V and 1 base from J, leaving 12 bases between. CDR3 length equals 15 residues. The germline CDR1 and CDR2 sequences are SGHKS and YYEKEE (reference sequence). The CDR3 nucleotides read TGTGCCAGCAGCTTGACCGGGGGCCCTTCCTACGAGCAGTACTTC. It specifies CASSLTGGPSYEQYF.

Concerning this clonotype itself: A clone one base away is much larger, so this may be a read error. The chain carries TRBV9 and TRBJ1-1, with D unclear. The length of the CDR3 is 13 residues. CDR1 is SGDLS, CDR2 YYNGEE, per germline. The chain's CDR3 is CASSVRENTGAFF. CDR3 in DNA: TGTGCCAGCAGCGTACGGGAGAACACTGGAGCTTTCTTT.

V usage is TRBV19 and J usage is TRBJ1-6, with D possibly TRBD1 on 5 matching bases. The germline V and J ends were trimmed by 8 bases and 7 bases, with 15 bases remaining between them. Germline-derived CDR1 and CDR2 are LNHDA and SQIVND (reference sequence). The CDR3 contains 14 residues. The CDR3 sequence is CASSTGPKNSPLHF. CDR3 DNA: TGTGCCAGTTCCACGGGACCGAAAAATTCACCCCTCCACTTT.

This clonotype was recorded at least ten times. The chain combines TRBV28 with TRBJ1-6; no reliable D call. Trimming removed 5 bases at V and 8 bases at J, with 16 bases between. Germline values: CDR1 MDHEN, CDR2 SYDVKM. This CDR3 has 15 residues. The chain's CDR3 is CASSTQRRQHSPLHF. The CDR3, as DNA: TGTGCCAGCAGTACACAAAGGCGCCAGCATTCACCCCTCCACTTT. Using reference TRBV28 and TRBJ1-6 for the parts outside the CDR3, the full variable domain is DVKVTQSSRYLVKRTGEKVFLECVQDMDHENMFWYRQDPGLGLRLIYFSYDVKMKEKGDIPEGYSVSREKKERFSLILESASTNQTSMYLCASSTQRRQHSPLHFGNGTRLTVT.